The clone carrying this TCR beta chain occurred once. The data were taken from a study of somatic mutations in cytotoxic T cells in rheumatoid arthritis. This CDR3 has 15 residues. Assay: immunoSEQ multiplex PCR; the TCRdb copy retains only in-frame clones and omits some. Seen here are 35,000 to 45,000 clones, approximately 80% observed once, and the top ten hold 3% to 3.5%. This sequence originates from a man aged 40-55 years in good health. V gene TRBV21-1 combines with J gene TRBJ2-7; the DNA was not used to check the table's D call, TRBD2. TRBV21-1 is a pseudogene locus. Sequenced input: CD8+ T cells sorted from blood. The CDR3 coding sequence is TGTGCCAGCAGCAAAGTGTCGGGGGATTCCTACGAGCAGTACTTC. It codes for CASSKVSGDSYEQYF.